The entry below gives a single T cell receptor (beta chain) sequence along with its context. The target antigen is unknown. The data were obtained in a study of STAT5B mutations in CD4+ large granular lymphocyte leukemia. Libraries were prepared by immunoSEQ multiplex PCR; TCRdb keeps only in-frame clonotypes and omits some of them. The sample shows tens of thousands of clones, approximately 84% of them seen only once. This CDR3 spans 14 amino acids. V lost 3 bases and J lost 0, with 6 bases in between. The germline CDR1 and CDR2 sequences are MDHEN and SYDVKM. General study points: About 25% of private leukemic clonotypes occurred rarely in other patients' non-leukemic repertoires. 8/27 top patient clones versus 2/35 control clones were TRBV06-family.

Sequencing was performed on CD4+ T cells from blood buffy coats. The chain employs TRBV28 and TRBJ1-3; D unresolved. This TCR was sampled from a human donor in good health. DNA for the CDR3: TGTGCCAGCAGTTTCGCCAGCTCTGGAAACACCATATATTTT. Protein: CASSFASSGNTIYF.